A single sample gave rise to the 8 T cell receptor beta chains below, sequenced in a study of OX40 agonist ivuxolimab in advanced cancers. Produced via immunoSEQ multiplex PCR; TCRdb's table is partial and in-frame only. The repertoire holds 95,000 to 150,000 clones, with about 94% as singletons. Source: CD4+ or CD8+ T cells sorted from blood, taken in a trial of the OX40 agonist ivuxolimab. These receptors were obtained from an adult with an advanced solid tumor such as melanoma, head and neck, liver or kidney cancer.

The chain carries TRBV28 and TRBJ2-7, with 11 bases identical to TRBD2. CDR3 length: 14 amino acids. J was trimmed by 0 bases and V by 8 bases; bases with no gene match: 3. Germline CDR1 is MDHEN and CDR2 is SYDVKM. CDR3 sequence: CASLTSGGSYEQYF. The CDR3, as DNA: TGTGCCAGCCTTACTAGCGGGGGCTCCTACGAGCAGTACTTC. Based on the CDR3 plus reference TRBV28 and TRBJ2-7, the full variable domain is DVKVTQSSRYLVKRTGEKVFLECVQDMDHENMFWYRQDPGLGLRLIYFSYDVKMKEKGDIPEGYSVSREKKERFSLILESASTNQTSMYLCASLTSGGSYEQYFGPGTRLTVT.

This clone was recorded only once. This chain links TRBV9 with TRBJ1-2; D unclear. Germline V gene data show CDR1 as SGDLS and CDR2 as YYNGEE. V lost 3 bases and J 8 bases, leaving 26 bases between the germline ends. The CDR3 length is 17 residues. CDR3 sequence (DNA): TGTGCCAGCAGCGGAGAGATTACCAGCGAGACAAACGGAGGCTACACCTTC. It is translated as CASSGEITSETNGGYTF.

The rearrangement links TRBV11-1 to TRBJ1-2, with D perhaps matching TRBD1 (5 bases). Germline lookup yields CDR1 SGHAT and CDR2 FQDESV (reference sequence). The CDR3 extends over 13 amino acids. The CDR3 sequence: CATLRGEGYGYTF. CDR3 DNA sequence: TGTGCTACGCTCCGGGGGGAAGGCTATGGCTACACCTTC. The full variable domain, its missing parts supplied by reference TRBV11-1 and TRBJ1-2, is EAEVAQSPRYKITEKSQAVAFWCDPISGHATLYWYRQILGQGPELLVQFQDESVVDDSQLPKDRFSAERLKGVDSTLKIQPAELGDSAMYLCATLRGEGYGYTFGSGTRLTVV.

The gene calls are TRBV14 and TRBJ2-5; 7 nucleotides match TRBD1. The CDR3 is 15 residues long. The V and J ends lost 1 base and 4 bases, in that order; junction bases with no gene match: 6. Germline loops: CDR1 SGHDN, CDR2 FVKESK. CDR3 residues: CASSQGDRLRETQYF. The CDR3 DNA follows: TGTGCCAGCAGCCAAGGGGACAGACTCAGAGAGACCCAGTACTTC. The variable domain in full, with the rest retrieved from reference TRBV14 and TRBJ2-5, is EAGVTQFPSHSVIEKGQTVTLRCDPISGHDNLYWYRRVMGKEIKFLLHFVKESKQDESGMPNNRFLAERTGGTYSTLKVQPAELEDSGVYFCASSQGDRLRETQYFGPGTRLLVL.

The chain has TRBV5-8 and TRBJ2-3, with TRBD2 identical over 11 bases. V dropped 3 bases and J dropped 2; count of bases not matched to a gene: 8. Germline V gene sequence: CDR1 SGHTS, CDR2 YDEGEE. The CDR3 runs to 17 residues. The DNA of the CDR3 is TGTGCCAGCAGCTCCCCCCGACTAGCGGGGAACACAGATACGCAGTATTTT. Protein sequence: CASSSPRLAGNTDTQYF. Looking up the rest from reference TRBV5-8 and TRBJ2-3 gives the full variable domain: EAGVTQSPTHLIKTRGQQATLRCSPISGHTSVYWYQQALGLGLQFLLWYDEGEERNRGNFPPRFSGRQFPNYSSELNVNALELEDSALYLCASSSPRLAGNTDTQYFGPGTRLTVL.

The rearrangement joins TRBV11-3 to TRBJ2-1, with 7 bases aligning to TRBD2. This CDR3 spans 13 amino acids. J gave up 9 bases and V 3 bases, and 5 bases lay outside the gene matches. Germline V gene sequence: CDR1 SGHNT, CDR2 YENEEA. CDR3 residues: CASSFTSVSEQFF. Here the CDR3 DNA reads TGTGCCAGCAGCTTTACTAGCGTTAGTGAGCAGTTCTTC.

For this clone: The sample contains more than one DNA sequence encoding this CDR3. The chain carries TRBV21-1 and TRBJ1-3; TRBD1 was called by the table and not checked on the DNA. TRBV21-1 corresponds to a pseudogene. This CDR3 spans 11 amino acids. The CDR3 DNA is TGTGCCAGCCGAAGGGGGAACACCATATATTTT. Translating gives CASRRGNTIYF.

There are a few counts of this clone. The rearrangement joins TRBV18 to TRBJ2-2; 9 bases fit TRBD1. Losses at the gene ends were 7 bases for V and 2 bases for J; bases not matched to a gene: 11. CDR1 is KGHSH and CDR2 is LQKENI in the germline V gene. The CDR3 is made up of 17 amino acids. The CDR3: CASYPLGTGTNTGELFF. The CDR3 nucleotides read TGTGCCAGCTACCCCCTGGGGACAGGGACAAACACCGGGGAGCTGTTTTTT.